This TCR beta chain was recorded in a study of T cells in Graves' hyperthyroidism and ophthalmopathy. This clonotype was picked up many times. RNA transcripts served as the template for amplifying TCR beta CDR3 regions. The HTBI primer set drove a first-round RT-PCR of the TCR CDR3. In TCRdb, the multiplex PCR reads were re-called with MiXCR into one record per CDR3 protein. The sample consists of a few hundred thousand distinct CDR3 sequences, around 15% of them appearing once. There are 11 residues in the CDR3. Germline-derived CDR1 and CDR2 are DFQATT and SNEGSKA (reference sequence). Trimming took 3 bases from V and 4 from J, leaving 6 bases between them.

The sample consisted of blood. The TCR was taken from a woman aged 40 to 55 with Graves' ophthalmopathy. The chain joins TRBV20-1 to TRBJ1-2, with D possibly being TRBD1 (6 bases). The CDR3 DNA follows: TGCAGTGCTAGGGGGGCCTATGGCTACACCTTC. Translation gives CSARGAYGYTF.